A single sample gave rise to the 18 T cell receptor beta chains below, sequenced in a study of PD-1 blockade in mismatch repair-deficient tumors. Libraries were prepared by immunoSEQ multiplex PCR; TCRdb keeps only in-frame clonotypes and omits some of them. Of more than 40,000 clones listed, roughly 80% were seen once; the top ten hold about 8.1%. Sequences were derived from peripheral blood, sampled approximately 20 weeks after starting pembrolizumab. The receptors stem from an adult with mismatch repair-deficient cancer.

CDR3 region: CASSVPLGPLFNYGYTF. The CDR3 DNA follows: TGTGCCAGCAGCGTGCCCCTCGGGCCCCTTTTCAACTATGGCTACACCTTC. The chain is built from TRBV7-2 and TRBJ1-2; no clear D gene. V lost 5 bases and J 2 bases, leaving 21 bases between the germline ends. Germline V gives CDR1 SGHTA, CDR2 FQGNSA. The CDR3 loop spans 17 amino acids.

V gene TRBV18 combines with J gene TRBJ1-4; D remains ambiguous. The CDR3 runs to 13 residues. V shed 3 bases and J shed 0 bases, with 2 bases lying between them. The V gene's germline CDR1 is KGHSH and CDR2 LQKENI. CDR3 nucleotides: TGTGCCAGCTCACCTGCAACTAATGAAAAACTGTTTTTT. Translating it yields CASSPATNEKLFF.

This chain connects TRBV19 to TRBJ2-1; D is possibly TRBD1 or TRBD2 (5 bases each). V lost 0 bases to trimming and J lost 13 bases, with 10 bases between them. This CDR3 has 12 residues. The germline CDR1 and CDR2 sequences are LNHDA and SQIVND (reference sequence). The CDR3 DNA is TGTGCCAGTAGTATAGACGGGACCGCCCAGTTCTTC. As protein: CASSIDGTAQFF.

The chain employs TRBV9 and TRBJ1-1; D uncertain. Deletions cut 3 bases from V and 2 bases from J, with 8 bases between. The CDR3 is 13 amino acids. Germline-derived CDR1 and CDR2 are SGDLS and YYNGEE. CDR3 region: CASSATANTEAFF. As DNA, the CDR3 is TGTGCCAGCAGCGCGACGGCTAACACTGAAGCTTTCTTT. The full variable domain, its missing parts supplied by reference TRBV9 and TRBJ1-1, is DSGVTQTPKHLITATGQRVTLRCSPRSGDLSVYWYQQSLDQGLQFLIQYYNGEERAKGNILERFSAQQFPDLHSELNLSSLELGDSALYFCASSATANTEAFFGQGTRLTVV.

CDR3 nucleotide sequence: TGTGCCAGCAGCTTAGAGGGGGACCTCTACAATGAGCAGTTCTTC. Translation gives CASSLEGDLYNEQFF. The J gene is TRBJ2-1, the V gene TRBV11-3; D possibly matches TRBD1 or TRBD2 (5 bases each). CDR3 length: 15 residues. V was pared by 0 bases and J by 3 bases, with 9 bases between. Germline-derived CDR1 and CDR2 are SGHNT and YENEEA.

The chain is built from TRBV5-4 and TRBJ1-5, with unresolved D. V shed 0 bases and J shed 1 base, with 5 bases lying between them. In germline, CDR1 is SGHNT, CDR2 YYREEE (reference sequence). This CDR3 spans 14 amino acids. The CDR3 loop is CASSLEPSNQPQHF. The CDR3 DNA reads TGTGCCAGCAGCTTGGAACCAAGCAATCAGCCCCAGCATTTT.

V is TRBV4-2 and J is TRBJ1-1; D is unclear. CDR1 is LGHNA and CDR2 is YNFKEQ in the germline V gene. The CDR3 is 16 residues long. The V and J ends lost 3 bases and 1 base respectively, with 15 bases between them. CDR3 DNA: TGTGCCAGCAGCCAGCCTTCGGCACGTTCGAACACTGAAGCTTTCTTT. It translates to CASSQPSARSNTEAFF.

The CDR3: CASSRGGLAGTYNEQFF. The CDR3 DNA reads TGCGCCAGCAGCCGGGGTGGTCTAGCGGGAACCTACAATGAGCAGTTCTTC. The chain is built from TRBV4-1 and TRBJ2-1; TRBD2 matches 9 bases. This CDR3 is built from 17 residues. Germline CDR1 is MGHRA and CDR2 is YSYEKL. Unmatched junction bases numbered 9, after V lost 4 bases and J lost 2 bases.

CDR3 residues: CASSEEWNQPQHF. The CDR3 region has the DNA TGTGCCAGCAGTGAAGAATGGAATCAGCCCCAGCATTTT. The chain joins TRBV2 to TRBJ1-5; D gene ambiguous. The germline gives CDR1 SNHLY, CDR2 FYNNEI. CDR3 length: 13 amino acids. V lost 1 base, J lost 4 bases, and 5 bases lay in between.

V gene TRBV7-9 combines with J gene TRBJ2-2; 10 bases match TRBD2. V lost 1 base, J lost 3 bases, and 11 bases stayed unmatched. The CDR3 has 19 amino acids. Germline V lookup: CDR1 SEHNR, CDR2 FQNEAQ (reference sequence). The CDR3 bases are TGTGCCAGCAGCTTAGGAGTGGTAGGACTAGCGGACCACACCGGGGAGCTGTTTTTT. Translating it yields CASSLGVVGLADHTGELFF.

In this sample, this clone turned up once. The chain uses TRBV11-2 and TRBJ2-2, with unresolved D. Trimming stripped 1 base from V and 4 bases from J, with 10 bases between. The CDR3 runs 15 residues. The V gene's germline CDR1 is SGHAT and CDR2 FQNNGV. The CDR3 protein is CASSLAGSITGELFF. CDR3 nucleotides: TGTGCCAGCAGCTTAGCCGGCAGTATCACCGGGGAGCTGTTTTTT.

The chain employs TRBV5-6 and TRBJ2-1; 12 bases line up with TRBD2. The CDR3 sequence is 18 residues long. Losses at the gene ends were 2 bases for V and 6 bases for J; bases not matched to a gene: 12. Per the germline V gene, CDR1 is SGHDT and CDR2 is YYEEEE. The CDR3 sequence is CASSLRRPGTSGFNEQFF. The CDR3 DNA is TGTGCCAGCAGCTTACGGCGACCCGGGACTAGCGGGTTCAATGAGCAGTTCTTC. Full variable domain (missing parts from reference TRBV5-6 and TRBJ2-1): DAGVTQSPTHLIKTRGQQVTLRCSPKSGHDTVSWYQQALGQGPQFIFQYYEEEERQRGNFPDRFSGHQFPNYSSELNVNALLLGDSALYLCASSLRRPGTSGFNEQFFGPGTRLTVL.

The CDR3 is CASSQVLTGELFF. As DNA, the CDR3 is TGCGCCAGCAGCCAAGTTCTAACCGGGGAGCTGTTTTTT. The V call is TRBV4-1, the J call TRBJ2-2; D gene ambiguous. V was pared by 1 base and J by 5 bases, with 5 bases between. The CDR3 runs 13 residues. The germline gives CDR1 MGHRA, CDR2 YSYEKL.

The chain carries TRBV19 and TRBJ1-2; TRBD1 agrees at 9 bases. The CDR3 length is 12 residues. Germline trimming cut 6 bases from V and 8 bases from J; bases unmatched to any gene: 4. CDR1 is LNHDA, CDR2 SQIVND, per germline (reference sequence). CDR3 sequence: CASRGQGRGYTF. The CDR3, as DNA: TGTGCCAGTAGGGGACAGGGACGAGGCTACACCTTC.

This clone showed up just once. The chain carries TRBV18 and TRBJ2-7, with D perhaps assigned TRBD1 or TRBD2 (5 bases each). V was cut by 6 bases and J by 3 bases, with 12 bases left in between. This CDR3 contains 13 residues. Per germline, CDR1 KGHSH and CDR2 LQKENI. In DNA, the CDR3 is TGTGCCAGCTCGACCGGGACGATCTACGAGCAGTACTTC. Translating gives CASSTGTIYEQYF.

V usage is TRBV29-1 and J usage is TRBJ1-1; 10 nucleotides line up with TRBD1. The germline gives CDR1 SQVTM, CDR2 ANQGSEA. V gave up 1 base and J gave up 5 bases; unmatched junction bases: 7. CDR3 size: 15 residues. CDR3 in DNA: TGCAGCGTTGAAGTCCGGGACAGGGGACCGACTGAAGCTTTCTTT. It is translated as CSVEVRDRGPTEAFF.

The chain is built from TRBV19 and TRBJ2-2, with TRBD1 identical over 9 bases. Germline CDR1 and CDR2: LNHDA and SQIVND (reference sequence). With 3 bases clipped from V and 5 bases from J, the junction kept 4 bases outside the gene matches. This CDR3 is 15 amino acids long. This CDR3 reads CASSIGTGRTGELFF. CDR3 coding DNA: TGTGCCAGTAGTATCGGGACAGGGCGGACCGGGGAGCTGTTTTTT.

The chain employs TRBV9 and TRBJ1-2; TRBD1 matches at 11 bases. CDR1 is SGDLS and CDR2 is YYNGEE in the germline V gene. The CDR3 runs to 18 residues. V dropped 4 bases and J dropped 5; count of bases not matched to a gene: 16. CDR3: CASSPSPGQGGQGYGYTF. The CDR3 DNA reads TGTGCCAGCAGCCCCTCCCCGGGACAGGGGGGACAAGGTTATGGCTACACCTTC.